This T cell receptor (beta chain) was obtained from a study of memory B cells and T cells in multiple sclerosis. Study-wide points: Compartments had unequal clone-set sizes, affecting shared clonotype counts.

With respect to this clone: Its antigen is not identified.

Germline V gene data show CDR1 as GTSNPN and CDR2 as SVGIG (reference sequence). Trimming took off 1 base at V and 7 bases at J, with 10 bases between the two ends. The CDR3 has 12 residues. Only in-frame clones appear in the TCRdb table, and some are missing; sequencing was by immunoSEQ multiplex PCR. The top ten hold approximately 1.2% of the sample, which has 35,000 to 55,000 clones, over 70% seen once. Separate sequencing covered autoproliferating (CFSE-dim) and non-proliferating (CFSE-high) T cells from stimulus-free culture. Pooled replicate wells came from 50 million to 60 million CFSE-labeled PBMCs cultured 7 days without stimulus. CFSE at around 0.51 uM labeled the PBMCs, which were then cultured unstimulated.

The TCR originated in a human donor with multiple sclerosis. The sample was PBMCs from blood kept in culture. The chain has TRBV30 and TRBJ2-5; D gene uncertain. The CDR3 DNA follows: TGTGCCTGGAGTGCGACAAGTGGGACCCAGTACTTC. Translation gives CAWSATSGTQYF.